These T cell receptor beta chains were read from a single sample in a study of T cells in Graves' hyperthyroidism and ophthalmopathy. MiXCR was run by TCRdb on the multiplex PCR reads, yielding one entry per CDR3 protein. Among under 300,000 distinct CDR3 sequences listed, less than 30% were seen once. The sample was blood. The source of these receptors is a middle-aged man with Graves' hyperthyroidism that later progressed to Graves' ophthalmopathy. CDR3s include the opening cysteine and the closing phenylalanine or tryptophan. A D gene is named only where the DNA matches it firmly. Size is omitted from some rows. Given values are once, few, many or a class for expanded clones.

>-|TRBV27|TRBD2|TRBJ2-7
CASRSPGREQVYYEQYF
TGTGCCAGCAGGTCTCCTGGGCGGGAGCAGGTTTACTACGAGCAGTACTTC
>many|TRBV6-5|TRBD2|TRBJ2-7
CASSYSGTDPYEQYF
TGTGCCAGCAGTTACAGCGGGACGGATCCCTACGAGCAGTACTTC
>-|TRBV27|TRBD1|TRBJ1-1
CASRGDRYTEAFF
TGTGCCAGCAGGGGGGACAGATACACTGAAGCTTTCTTT
>many|TRBV4-2|TRBD2|TRBJ2-7
CASSQAGLAGGNEQYF
TGTGCCAGCAGCCAGGCGGGACTAGCGGGAGGCAACGAGCAGTACTTC
>many|TRBV2|TRBD2|TRBJ2-2
CASRVLAGAGELFF
TGTGCCAGCAGAGTACTAGCGGGAGCTGGGGAGCTGTTTTTT
>-|TRBV28|-|TRBJ1-1
CASSRGGTVTEAFF
TGTGCCAGCAGCAGGGGAGGGACGGTCACTGAAGCTTTCTTT
>-|TRBV6-2/TRBV6-3|-|TRBJ2-6
CASTIAGANVLTF
TGTGCCAGCACCATTGCTGGGGCCAACGTCCTGACTTTC
>many|TRBV11-1|-|TRBJ2-7
CASSLRSATYEQYF
TGTGCCAGCAGCTTAAGGTCAGCAACCTACGAGCAGTACTTC
>-|TRBV6-2/TRBV6-3|-|TRBJ2-7
CASSKTGYEQYF
TGTGCCAGCAGTAAAACAGGGTACGAGCAGTACTTC
>many|TRBV6-1|TRBD1|TRBJ2-7
CASSKPGQPYEQYF
TGTGCCAGCAGTAAGCCGGGACAGCCCTACGAGCAGTACTTC
>many|TRBV12-3/TRBV12-4|-|TRBJ1-2
CASTYQGLTNYGYTF
TGTGCCAGCACCTATCAGGGGCTTACTAACTATGGCTACACCTTC
>-|TRBV12-3/TRBV12-4|-|TRBJ2-7
CASSYIGTDSYEQYF
TGTGCCAGCAGTTACATAGGGACCGACTCCTACGAGCAGTACTTC
>many|TRBV15|-|TRBJ1-1
CATIPDTVNTEAFF
TGTGCCACCATTCCGGACACCGTGAACACTGAAGCTTTCTTT
>-|TRBV12-3/TRBV12-4|-|TRBJ2-5
CASTRQAWETQYF
TGTGCCAGCACCCGACAGGCTTGGGAGACCCAGTACTTC
>many|TRBV6-2/TRBV6-3|-|TRBJ1-5
CASSYSIGAYSNQPQHF
TGTGCCAGCAGTTACTCGATAGGGGCATATAGCAATCAGCCCCAGCATTTT
>few|TRBV9|-|TRBJ2-5
CASSVGGVRGPPGTQYF
TGTGCCAGCAGCGTAGGAGGAGTTCGGGGTCCGCCCGGGACCCAGTACTTC
>many|TRBV11-3|-|TRBJ2-5
CASSLWASPSQETQYF
TGTGCCAGCAGCTTATGGGCTAGCCCCTCCCAAGAGACCCAGTACTTC
>many|TRBV2|TRBD1|TRBJ2-2
CASSEGRAGTGGTGELFF
TGTGCCAGCAGTGAAGGGCGTGCCGGGACAGGGGGCACCGGGGAGCTGTTTTTT
>many|TRBV14|TRBD2|TRBJ2-7
CASSPWEAGGYEQYF
TGTGCCAGCAGCCCCTGGGAAGCGGGAGGTTACGAGCAGTACTTC
>many|TRBV18|-|TRBJ2-6
CASSFRNSGANVLTF
TGTGCCAGCTCATTTAGGAACTCTGGGGCCAACGTCCTGACTTTC
>many|TRBV7-3|-|TRBJ2-2
CASSFVSTGELFF
TGTGCCAGCAGCTTCGTGTCTACCGGGGAGCTGTTTTTT
>many|TRBV7-3|TRBD2|TRBJ2-3
CATSRSGSTDTQYF
TGTGCCACCTCCCGTAGCGGGAGCACAGATACGCAGTATTTT
>many|TRBV4-1|-|TRBJ1-3
CASSQGPSSGNTIYF
TGCGCCAGCAGCCAAGGACCTAGCTCTGGAAACACCATATATTTT
>few|TRBV18|-|TRBJ1-2
CASSPPFSGSSYGYTF
TGTGCCAGCTCACCACCCTTTTCCGGGTCCTCCTATGGCTACACCTTC
>many|TRBV2|-|TRBJ2-5
CASTVGETQYF
TGTGCCAGCACGGTAGGGGAGACCCAGTACTTC
>many|TRBV10-3|-|TRBJ1-5
CAISESQGTGQPQHF
TGTGCCATCAGTGAGAGTCAGGGTACTGGGCAGCCCCAGCATTTT
>many|TRBV2|-|TRBJ2-7
CASSETGGTGSHEQYF
TGTGCCAGCAGTGAAACGGGGGGGACAGGGAGCCACGAGCAGTACTTC
>many|TRBV30|TRBD1|TRBJ1-6
CAWSVVVSDRGIFGSPLHF
TGTGCCTGGAGTGTCGTAGTGTCGGACAGGGGTATTTTTGGTTCACCCCTCCACTTT
>-|TRBV20-1|TRBD1|TRBJ2-7
CSALGQGSHEQYF
TGCAGTGCCTTGGGACAGGGGTCCCACGAGCAGTACTTC
>many|TRBV6-5|-|TRBJ2-7
CASSSLSGSYEQYF
TGTGCCAGCAGTTCCCTATCCGGGAGTTACGAGCAGTACTTC
>many|TRBV7-8|-|TRBJ1-5
CASSLFPSENQPQHF
TGTGCCAGCAGCTTATTCCCGTCGGAAAATCAGCCCCAGCATTTT
>many|TRBV11-2|-|TRBJ2-7
CASRGGGRYEQYF
TGTGCCAGCAGGGGGGGGGGGCGGTACGAGCAGTACTTC
>many|TRBV5-6|-|TRBJ2-7
CASSLVGARTYEQYF
TGTGCCAGCAGCTTGGTGGGTGCAAGAACCTACGAGCAGTACTTC
>-|TRBV7-6|TRBD1|TRBJ2-7
CASSLSQGESYEQYF
TGTGCCAGCAGCTTAAGTCAGGGGGAATCCTACGAGCAGTACTTC
>many|TRBV6-5|-|TRBJ2-6
CASSSRVAGANVLTF
TGTGCCAGCAGTTCCAGGGTTGCGGGGGCCAACGTCCTGACTTTC
>-|TRBV11-2|-|TRBJ2-2
CASSSRRARNTGELFF
TGTGCCAGCAGCTCACGGCGGGCGAGGAACACCGGGGAGCTGTTTTTT
>many|TRBV6-5|-|TRBJ1-3
CASGGWGWQAGNTIYF
TGTGCCAGCGGGGGCTGGGGCTGGCAGGCTGGAAACACCATATATTTT
>once|TRBV12-3/TRBV12-4|-|TRBJ1-2
CASSRGGYTF
TGTGCCAGCAGCCGGGGTGGCTACACCTTC
>many|TRBV18|-|TRBJ2-7
CASSPLQTENYEQYF
TGTGCCAGCTCACCATTACAAACGGAAAACTACGAGCAGTACTTC
>-|TRBV12-3/TRBV12-4|-|TRBJ2-7
CASSEPTEQYF
TGTGCCAGCAGTGAACCAACGGAGCAGTACTTC
>many|TRBV20-1|TRBD2|TRBJ2-7
CSATGLALSSYEQYF
TGCAGTGCTACGGGACTAGCGTTGAGCTCCTACGAGCAGTACTTC
>-|TRBV11-2|TRBD1|TRBJ2-7
CASSTGQGRWDEQYF
TGTGCCAGCAGCACGGGACAGGGGCGGTGGGACGAGCAGTACTTC
>many|TRBV18|-|TRBJ1-5
CASSPRELNQPQHF
TGTGCCAGCTCACCCCGGGAGCTAAATCAGCCCCAGCATTTT
>many|TRBV18|-|TRBJ2-7
CASSPPWQGYEQYF
TGTGCCAGCTCACCACCGTGGCAAGGCTACGAGCAGTACTTC
>-|TRBV20-1|TRBD1|TRBJ1-1
CSAPLQGAYTEAFF
TGCAGTGCCCCATTACAGGGGGCGTACACTGAAGCTTTCTTT
>once|TRBV20-1|TRBD1|TRBJ2-5
CSARDGQGVETQYF
TGCAGTGCTAGAGATGGACAGGGGGTGGAGACCCAGTACTTC
>many|TRBV6-5|-|TRBJ1-6
CASSYSTDRNSPLHF
TGTGCCAGCAGTTACTCGACAGATCGTAATTCACCCCTCCACTTT
>-|TRBV6-2/TRBV6-3|-|TRBJ2-7
CASRVTDYEQYF
TGTGCCAGCAGAGTGACGGACTACGAGCAGTACTTC
>many|TRBV6-5|-|TRBJ1-2
CASSYVQGQVANYGYTF
TGTGCCAGCAGTTACGTCCAGGGCCAGGTTGCTAACTATGGCTACACCTTC
>many|TRBV5-6|-|TRBJ2-5
CASSLLSGQETQYF
TGTGCCAGCAGCTTGCTGTCAGGGCAAGAGACCCAGTACTTC
>-|TRBV28|-|TRBJ2-6
CASTPSQSAGANVLTF
TGTGCCAGCACCCCTTCCCAATCCGCCGGGGCCAACGTCCTGACTTTC
>many|TRBV20-1|TRBD2|TRBJ2-7
CSASASGRINEQYF
TGCAGTGCTAGTGCTAGCGGGAGGATCAACGAGCAGTACTTC